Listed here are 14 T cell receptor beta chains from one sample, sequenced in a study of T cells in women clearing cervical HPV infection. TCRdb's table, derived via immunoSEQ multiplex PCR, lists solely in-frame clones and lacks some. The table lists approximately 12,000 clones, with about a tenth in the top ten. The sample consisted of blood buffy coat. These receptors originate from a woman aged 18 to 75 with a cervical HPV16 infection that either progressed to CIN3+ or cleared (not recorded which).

CDR3 sequence: CASSISPDYGYTF. The sequenced CDR3 bases are TGTGCCAGTAGTATTTCGCCAGACTATGGC. V usage is TRBV19 and J usage is TRBJ1-2, with D uncertain. The CDR3 end falls 3 residues outside the read, so it is completed with the germline J gene. The V end lost 3 bases, the J end lost 3 bases, and 8 bases lay between the germline ends. The CDR3 covers 13 residues. In germline, CDR1 is LNHDA, CDR2 SQIVND (reference sequence).

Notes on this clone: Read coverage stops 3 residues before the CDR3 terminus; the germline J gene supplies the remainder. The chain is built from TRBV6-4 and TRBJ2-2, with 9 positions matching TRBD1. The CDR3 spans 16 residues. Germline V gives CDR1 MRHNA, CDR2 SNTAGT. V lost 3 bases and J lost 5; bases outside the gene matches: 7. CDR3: CASSESRDRATGELFF. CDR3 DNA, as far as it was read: TGTGCCAGCAGTGAGAGCCGGGACAGGGCTACCGGGGAG.

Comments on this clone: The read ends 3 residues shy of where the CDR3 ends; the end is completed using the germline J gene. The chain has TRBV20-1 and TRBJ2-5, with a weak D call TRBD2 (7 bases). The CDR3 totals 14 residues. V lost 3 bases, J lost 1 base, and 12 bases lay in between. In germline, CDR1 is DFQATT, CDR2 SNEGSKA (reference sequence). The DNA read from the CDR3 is TGCAGTGCTAGTCGGGGGGACACCCAAGAGACC. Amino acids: CSASRGDTQET. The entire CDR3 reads CSASRGDTQETQYF.

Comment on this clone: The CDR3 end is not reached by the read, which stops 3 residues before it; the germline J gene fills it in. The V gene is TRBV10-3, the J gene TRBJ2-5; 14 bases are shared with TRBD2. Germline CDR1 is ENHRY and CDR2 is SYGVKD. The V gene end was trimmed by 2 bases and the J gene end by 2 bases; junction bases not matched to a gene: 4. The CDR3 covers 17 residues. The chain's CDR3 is CAISEGLAGGGQETQYF. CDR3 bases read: TGTGCCATCAGTGAGGGACTAGCGGGGGGAGGGCAAGAGACC.

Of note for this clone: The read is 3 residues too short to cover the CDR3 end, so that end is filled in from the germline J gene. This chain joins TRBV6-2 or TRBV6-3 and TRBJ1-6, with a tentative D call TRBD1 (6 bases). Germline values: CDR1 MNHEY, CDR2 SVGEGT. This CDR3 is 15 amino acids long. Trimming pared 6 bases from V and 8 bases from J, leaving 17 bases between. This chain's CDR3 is CASSPDGQSDSPLHF. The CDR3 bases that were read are TGTGCCAGCAGCCCCGACGGACAGAGTGATTCACCC.

The CDR3 DNA, read in part, is TGCGCCAGCAGTGGAGCGGGGGGCCCGTCCAATGAG. This translates into CASSGAGGPSNE. In full, the CDR3 is CASSGAGGPSNEQFF. The chain employs TRBV5-1 and TRBJ2-1; 9 positions match TRBD2. Read coverage stops 3 residues before the CDR3 terminus; the germline J gene supplies the remainder. V was clipped by 5 bases and J by 6 bases; unmatched bases: 9. The CDR3 covers 15 residues. The germline V gene has CDR1 SGHRS and CDR2 YFSETQ.

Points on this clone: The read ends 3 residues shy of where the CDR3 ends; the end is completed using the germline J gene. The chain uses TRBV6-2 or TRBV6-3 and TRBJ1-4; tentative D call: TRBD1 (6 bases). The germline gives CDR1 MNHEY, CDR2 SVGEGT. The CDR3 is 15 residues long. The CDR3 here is CASSPDGQSDSPLFF. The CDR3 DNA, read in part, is TGTGCCAGCAGCCCCGACGGACAGAGTGATTCACCA.

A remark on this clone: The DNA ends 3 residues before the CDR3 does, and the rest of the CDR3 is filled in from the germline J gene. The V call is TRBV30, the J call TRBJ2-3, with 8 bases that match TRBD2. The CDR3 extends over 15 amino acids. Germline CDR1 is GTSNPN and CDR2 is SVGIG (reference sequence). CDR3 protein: CAWSDNAGGRQPQYF. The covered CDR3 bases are TGTGCCTGGAGTGATAACGCGGGGGGTCGACAGCCG.

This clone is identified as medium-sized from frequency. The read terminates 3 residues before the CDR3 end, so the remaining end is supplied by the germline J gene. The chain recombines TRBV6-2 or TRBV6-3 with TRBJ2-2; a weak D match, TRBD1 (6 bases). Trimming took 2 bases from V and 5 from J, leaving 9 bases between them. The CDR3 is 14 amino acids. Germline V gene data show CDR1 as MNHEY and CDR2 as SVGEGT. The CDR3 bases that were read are TGTGCCAGCAGTTACGGGGGCCGTACCGGGGAG. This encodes CASSYGGRTGE. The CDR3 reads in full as CASSYGGRTGELFF.

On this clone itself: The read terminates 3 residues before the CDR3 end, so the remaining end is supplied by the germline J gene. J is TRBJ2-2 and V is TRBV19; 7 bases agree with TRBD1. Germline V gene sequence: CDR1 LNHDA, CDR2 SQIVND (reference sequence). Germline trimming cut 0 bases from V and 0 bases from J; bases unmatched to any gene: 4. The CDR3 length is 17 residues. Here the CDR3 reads CASSIDRTGSNTGELFF. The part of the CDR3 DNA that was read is TGTGCCAGTAGTATAGATAGGACAGGCTCGAACACCGGGGAG.

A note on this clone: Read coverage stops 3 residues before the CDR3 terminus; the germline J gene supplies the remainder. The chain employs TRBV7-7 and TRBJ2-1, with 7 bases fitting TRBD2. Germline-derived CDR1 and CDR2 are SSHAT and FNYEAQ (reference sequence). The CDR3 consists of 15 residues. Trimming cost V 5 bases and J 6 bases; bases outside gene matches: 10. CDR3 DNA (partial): TGTGCCAGCAGCCCCCAAGTTAGCGGGCGCAATGAG. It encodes CASSPQVSGRNE. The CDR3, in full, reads CASSPQVSGRNEQFF.

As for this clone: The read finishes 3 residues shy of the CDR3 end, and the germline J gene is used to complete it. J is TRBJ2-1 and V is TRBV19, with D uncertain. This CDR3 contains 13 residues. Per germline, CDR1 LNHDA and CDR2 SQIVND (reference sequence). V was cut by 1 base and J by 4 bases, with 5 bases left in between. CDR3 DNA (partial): TGTGCCAGTAGTATAGCTCCGTACAATGAG. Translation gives CASSIAPYNE. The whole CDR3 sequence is CASSIAPYNEQFF.

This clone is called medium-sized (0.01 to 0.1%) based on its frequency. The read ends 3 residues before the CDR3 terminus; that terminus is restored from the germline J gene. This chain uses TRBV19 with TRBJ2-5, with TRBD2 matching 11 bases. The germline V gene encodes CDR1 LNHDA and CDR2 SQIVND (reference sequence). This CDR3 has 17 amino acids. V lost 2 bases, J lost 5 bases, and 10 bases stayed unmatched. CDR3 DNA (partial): TGTGCCAGTAGTATACGCGGCCTAGCGGGGGGCGGGGAGACC. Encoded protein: CASSIRGLAGGGET. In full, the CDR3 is CASSIRGLAGGGETQYF.

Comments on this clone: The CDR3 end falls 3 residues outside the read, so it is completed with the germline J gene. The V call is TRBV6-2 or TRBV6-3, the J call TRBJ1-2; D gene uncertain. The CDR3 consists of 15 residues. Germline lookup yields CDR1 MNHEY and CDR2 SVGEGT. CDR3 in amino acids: CASSYLNGVGDDYTF. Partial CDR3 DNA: TGTGCCAGCAGTTACCTGAACGGGGTCGGGGATGAC.